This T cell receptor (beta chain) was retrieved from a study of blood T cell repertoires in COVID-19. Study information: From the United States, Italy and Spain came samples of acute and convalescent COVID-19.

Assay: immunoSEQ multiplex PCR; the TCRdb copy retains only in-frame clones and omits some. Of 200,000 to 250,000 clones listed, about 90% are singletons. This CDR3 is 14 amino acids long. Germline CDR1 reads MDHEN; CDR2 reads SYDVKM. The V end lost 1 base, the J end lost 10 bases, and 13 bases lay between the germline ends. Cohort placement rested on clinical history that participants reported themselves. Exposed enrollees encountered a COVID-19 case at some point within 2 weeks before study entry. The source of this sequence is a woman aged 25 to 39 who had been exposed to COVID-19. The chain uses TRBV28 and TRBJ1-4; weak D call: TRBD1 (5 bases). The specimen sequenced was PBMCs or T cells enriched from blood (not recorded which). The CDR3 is CASSLSGVEGKLFF. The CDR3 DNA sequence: TGTGCCAGCAGTTTATCGGGGGTCGAAGGAAAACTGTTTTTT.